Described below is a single TCR beta chain sequence and its context. The antigen remains unidentified. Each CDR3 protein is one row after TCRdb ran MiXCR on the reads. The sample lists fewer than 950,000 distinct CDR3 sequences, about 30% occurring once. This record comes from a study of T cell repertoires in cytomegalovirus infection. General study findings and limits: HLA-C-restricted CMV clonotypes gave the most frequent clonotype in two of eight donors.

The sequenced sample was cultured CD8+ T cells from PBMCs, obtained from culture after CMV antigen stimulation. This TCR derives from a human donor in good health (CMV status not recorded). Some clones in this sample may be carry-over from other donors' samples.

CDR3 sequence reads: CASSVFRDREILTYGYTF. The CDR3 DNA sequence: TGTGCCAGCAGCGTATTCAGGGACAGGGAAATACTCACCTATGGCTACACCTTC. The V gene is TRBV9, the J gene TRBJ1-2, with 9 bases lining up with TRBD1. CDR1 and CDR2 (germline): SGDLS, YYNGEE. The CDR3 runs to 18 residues. Trimming at V came to 1 base and at J to 4 bases, leaving 14 bases not matched to a gene.